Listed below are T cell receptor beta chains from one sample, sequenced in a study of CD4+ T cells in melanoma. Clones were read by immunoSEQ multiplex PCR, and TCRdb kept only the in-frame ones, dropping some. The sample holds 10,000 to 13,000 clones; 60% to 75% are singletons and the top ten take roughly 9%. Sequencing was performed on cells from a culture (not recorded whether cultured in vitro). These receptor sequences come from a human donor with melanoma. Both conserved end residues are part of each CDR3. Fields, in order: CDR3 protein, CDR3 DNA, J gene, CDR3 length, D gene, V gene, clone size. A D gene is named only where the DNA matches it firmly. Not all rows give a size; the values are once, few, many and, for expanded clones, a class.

CSVVSYNYGYTF | TGCAGCGTTGTAAGCTATAACTATGGCTACACCTTC | TRBJ1-2 | 12 | - | TRBV29-1 | -
CASSSGATLRPGELFF | TGTGCCAGTAGTTCAGGGGCAACCCTTCGCCCCGGGGAGCTGTTTTTT | TRBJ2-2 | 16 | - | TRBV19 | -
CASSSEIATNEKLFF | TGTGCCAGCAGTTCCGAAATTGCAACTAATGAAAAACTGTTTTTT | TRBJ1-4 | 15 | - | TRBV27 | -
CASSSWTGNSGNTIYF | TGTGCCAGCAGCTCCTGGACGGGAAACTCTGGAAACACCATATATTTT | TRBJ1-3 | 16 | - | TRBV5-4 | -
CASSYGTSPGANVLTF | TGTGCCAGCAGCTACGGGACTAGCCCTGGGGCCAACGTCCTGACTTTC | TRBJ2-6 | 16 | TRBD2 | TRBV13 | -
CASSDYRGINQPQHF | TGTGCCAGCAGTGACTACAGGGGCATCAATCAGCCCCAGCATTTT | TRBJ1-5 | 15 | TRBD1 | TRBV6-1 | few
CASSGINSPLHF | TGTGCCAGCAGTGGGATTAATTCACCCCTCCACTTT | TRBJ1-6 | 12 | - | TRBV2 | -
CASSSYRENGELFF | TGTGCCAGCAGCTCGTACAGGGAAAACGGGGAGCTGTTTTTT | TRBJ2-2 | 14 | - | TRBV5-5 | -
CAWSFNNEQFF | TGTGCCTGGAGCTTCAACAATGAGCAGTTCTTC | TRBJ2-1 | 11 | - | TRBV30 | -
CATSRDSLNGAQRYNEQFF | TGTGCCACCAGCAGAGACTCCTTAAATGGGGCCCAACGATACAATGAGCAGTTCTTC | TRBJ2-1 | 19 | - | TRBV15 | -
CASSPGDLNTIYF | TGTGCCAGCTCACCAGGCGACTTAAACACCATATATTTT | TRBJ1-3 | 13 | - | TRBV18 | -
CASSYRTAYGYTF | TGTGCCAGCAGTTACCGGACAGCGTATGGCTACACCTTC | TRBJ1-2 | 13 | - | TRBV6-5 | -
CASSYSNTEAFF | TGTGCCAGCAGTTACTCGAACACTGAAGCTTTCTTT | TRBJ1-1 | 12 | - | TRBV6-5 | -
CASRGDTEAFF | TGTGCCAGCAGAGGGGACACTGAAGCTTTCTTT | TRBJ1-1 | 11 | - | TRBV6-5 | -
CASSPTGDQPQHF | TGTGCCAGCAGCCCGACAGGGGATCAGCCCCAGCATTTT | TRBJ1-5 | 13 | TRBD1 | TRBV6-5 | -
CASSIRTGSSGNTIYF | TGTGCCAGTAGTATCCGGACAGGAAGCTCTGGAAACACCATATATTTT | TRBJ1-3 | 16 | TRBD1 | TRBV19 | once
CASRTGGPGNEQFF | TGTGCCAGCAGGACAGGGGGGCCGGGCAATGAGCAGTTCTTC | TRBJ2-1 | 14 | TRBD1 | TRBV2 | -
CATSKGIEANYGYTF | TGTGCCACCAGCAAAGGGATTGAGGCTAACTATGGCTACACCTTC | TRBJ1-2 | 15 | - | TRBV15 | once
CATKTGTNSPLHF | TGTGCCACCAAGACAGGGACCAATTCACCCCTCCACTTT | TRBJ1-6 | 13 | TRBD1 | TRBV6-5 | -
CASSVAWGAGANVLTF | TGTGCCAGCAGCGTAGCATGGGGCGCTGGGGCCAACGTCCTGACTTTC | TRBJ2-6 | 16 | - | TRBV9 | -
CASSPTGLYEQYF | TGTGCCAGCTCACCGACAGGACTCTACGAGCAGTACTTC | TRBJ2-7 | 13 | - | TRBV18 | -
CASSIGQRRTDTQYF | TGTGCCAGTAGTATCGGACAGAGGCGCACAGATACGCAGTATTTT | TRBJ2-3 | 15 | - | TRBV19 | -
CASSPRLNPSSYNEQFF | TGTGCCAGCTCACCACGATTGAATCCTAGCTCCTACAATGAGCAGTTCTTC | TRBJ2-1 | 17 | - | TRBV18 | -
CASSRPGPGAFF | TGCGCCAGCAGCCGGCCCGGGCCCGGAGCTTTCTTT | TRBJ1-1 | 12 | - | TRBV4-1 | medium-sized
CASSRIRAPTDTIYF | TGTGCCAGCAGCCGAATCAGAGCCCCTACGGACACCATATATTTT | TRBJ1-3 | 15 | - | TRBV7-8 | -
CASSFYGRVKNIQYF | TGTGCCAGCAGCTTCTACGGCAGGGTCAAAAACATTCAGTACTTC | TRBJ2-4 | 15 | - | TRBV5-6 | -
CASRAGGWSEAFF | TGTGCCAGCAGAGCAGGGGGCTGGTCTGAAGCTTTCTTT | TRBJ1-1 | 13 | TRBD1 | TRBV2 | -
CASSLSGQNYGYTF | TGCGCCAGCAGCCTGTCAGGGCAGAACTATGGCTACACCTTC | TRBJ1-2 | 14 | - | TRBV5-1 | few
CASSLWETETQYF | TGTGCCAGCAGCTTGTGGGAGACGGAGACCCAGTACTTC | TRBJ2-5 | 13 | - | TRBV7-2 | -
CASNPQKNSPLHF | TGTGCCAGTAATCCACAGAAAAATTCACCCCTCCACTTT | TRBJ1-6 | 13 | - | TRBV19 | -
CASSRPQAISGNTIYF | TGTGCCAGCAGCCGCCCCCAGGCGATCTCTGGAAACACCATATATTTT | TRBJ1-3 | 16 | - | TRBV2 | -
CASSRGEASYNEQFF | TGTGCCAGCAGTAGGGGGGAGGCCTCCTACAATGAGCAGTTCTTC | TRBJ2-1 | 15 | - | TRBV5-4 | -
CASSENNYGYTF | TGTGCCAGCAGTGAAAATAACTATGGCTACACCTTC | TRBJ1-2 | 12 | - | TRBV2 | -
CASLDRGYGYTF | TGTGCCAGCCTGGACAGAGGATATGGCTACACCTTC | TRBJ1-2 | 12 | - | TRBV2 | -
CASSIGGSSQPQHF | TGTGCCAGTAGTATCGGAGGTTCCAGTCAGCCCCAGCATTTT | TRBJ1-5 | 14 | - | TRBV19 | -
CASSTRQGEQYF | TGTGCCAGTAGTACCAGACAGGGCGAGCAGTACTTC | TRBJ2-7 | 12 | TRBD1 | TRBV19 | medium-sized
CASSLNPTVNQPQHF | TGTGCCAGCAGCTTGAATCCTACAGTGAATCAGCCCCAGCATTTT | TRBJ1-5 | 15 | - | TRBV5-5 | -
CASSLTGEVGYTF | TGCGCCAGCAGCTTAACAGGGGAGGTCGGCTACACCTTC | TRBJ1-2 | 13 | TRBD1 | TRBV5-1 | once
CASGGTGYNSPLHF | TGTGCCAGCGGAGGGACAGGATATAATTCACCCCTCCACTTT | TRBJ1-6 | 14 | TRBD1 | TRBV25-1 | few
CASSLGRLNTEAFF | TGTGCCAGCAGCTTGGGTCGCCTGAACACTGAAGCTTTCTTT | TRBJ1-1 | 14 | - | TRBV5-6 | -
CSAWSETQYF | TGCAGTGCTTGGTCAGAGACCCAGTACTTC | TRBJ2-5 | 10 | - | TRBV20-1 | -
CASSPTGPDYSNQPQHF | TGTGCCAGCTCACCGACAGGGCCCGATTATAGCAATCAGCCCCAGCATTTT | TRBJ1-5 | 17 | TRBD1 | TRBV18 | -
CAISAGGQANSPLHF | TGTGCCATCAGTGCTGGAGGACAGGCAAATTCACCCCTCCACTTT | TRBJ1-6 | 15 | TRBD1 | TRBV10-3 | few
CASSPPPATGRYGYTF | TGTGCCAGCAGCCCCCCGCCCGCGACAGGCAGATATGGCTACACCTTC | TRBJ1-2 | 16 | - | TRBV7-2 | -
CASSSDRGSYNEQFF | TGCGCCAGCAGCTCGGACAGGGGCTCCTACAATGAGCAGTTCTTC | TRBJ2-1 | 15 | TRBD1 | TRBV5-1 | -
CASSYSPQYGYTF | TGTGCCAGCAGTTACTCTCCCCAGTATGGCTACACCTTC | TRBJ1-2 | 13 | - | TRBV6-6 | -
CASSWRGVVQTQYF | TGTGCCAGCAGTTGGCGAGGGGTCGTGCAGACCCAGTACTTC | TRBJ2-5 | 14 | - | TRBV28 | -
CASSPDTPNQPQHF | TGTGCCAGCAGCCCAGACACCCCAAATCAGCCCCAGCATTTT | TRBJ1-5 | 14 | - | TRBV6-5 | few
CATSSQIQGATEFF | TGTGCCACCAGCAGCCAGATACAGGGGGCTACGGAGTTCTTC | TRBJ2-1 | 14 | TRBD1 | TRBV15 | -
CASSVIAGKSWEELFF | TGTGCCAGCAGCGTCATAGCGGGCAAGAGTTGGGAGGAGCTGTTTTTT | TRBJ2-2 | 16 | TRBD2 | TRBV14 | -
CASRGALAASTDTQYF | TGTGCCAGCAGAGGGGCCCTAGCGGCTAGCACAGATACGCAGTATTTT | TRBJ2-3 | 16 | TRBD2 | TRBV7-8 | -
CASSQGLTTGELFF | TGTGCCAGCAGCCAAGGACTAACCACCGGGGAGCTGTTTTTT | TRBJ2-2 | 14 | - | TRBV9 | -
CASRIIGTEAFF | TGTGCCAGCAGGATTATCGGCACTGAAGCTTTCTTT | TRBJ1-1 | 12 | - | TRBV7-9 | few
CASSFLRRYNSPLHF | TGTGCCAGCAGTTTTTTACGCCGCTATAATTCACCCCTCCACTTT | TRBJ1-6 | 15 | - | TRBV28 | few
CASSLVPGQMNTEAFF | TGTGCCAGCAGCTTAGTCCCGGGGCAGATGAACACTGAAGCTTTCTTT | TRBJ1-1 | 16 | - | TRBV7-9 | -
CASSLAGRDRAFF | TGTGCCAGCAGCTTAGCAGGCAGGGACCGGGCTTTCTTT | TRBJ1-1 | 13 | - | TRBV7-9 | -
CASSPRPETNTDTQYF | TGTGCCAGCAGCCCCCGTCCCGAGACAAACACAGATACGCAGTATTTT | TRBJ2-3 | 16 | - | TRBV9 | -
CASSLWGASYEQYF | TGCGCCAGCAGCTTGTGGGGGGCTTCCTACGAGCAGTACTTC | TRBJ2-7 | 14 | - | TRBV5-1 | -
CASSESGNQPQHF | TGTGCCAGCAGTGAATCGGGGAATCAGCCCCAGCATTTT | TRBJ1-5 | 13 | - | TRBV6-1 | -
CASSLAGRTNEKLFF | TGCGCCAGCAGCTTGGCCGGACGGACTAATGAAAAACTGTTTTTT | TRBJ1-4 | 15 | - | TRBV5-1 | -